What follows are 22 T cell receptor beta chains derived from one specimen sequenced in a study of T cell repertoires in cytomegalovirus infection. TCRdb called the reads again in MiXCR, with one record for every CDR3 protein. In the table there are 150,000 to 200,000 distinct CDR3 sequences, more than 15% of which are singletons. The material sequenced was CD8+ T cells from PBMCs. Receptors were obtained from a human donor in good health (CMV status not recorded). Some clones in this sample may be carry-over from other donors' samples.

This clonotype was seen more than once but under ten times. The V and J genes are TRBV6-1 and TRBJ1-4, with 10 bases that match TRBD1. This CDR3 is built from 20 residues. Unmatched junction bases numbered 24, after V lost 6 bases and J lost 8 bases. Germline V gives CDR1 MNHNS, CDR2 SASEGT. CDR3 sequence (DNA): TGTGCCAGCAGCTCCGCCATCACCGGGACAGGGGCTTCACTAGGGGAAAAACTGTTTTTT. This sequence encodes CASSSAITGTGASLGEKLFF.

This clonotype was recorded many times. The CDR3 sequence: CASKGQGVYEQYF. CDR3 sequence (DNA): TGTGCCAGCAAAGGCCAGGGCGTGTACGAGCAGTACTTC. J is TRBJ2-7 and V is TRBV6-2 or TRBV6-3, with a tentative D call TRBD1 (5 bases). Trimming shortened V by 7 bases and J by 4 bases, and 14 bases separated the two germline ends. Germline V CDR1 and CDR2: MNHEY, SVGEGT. The CDR3 length is 13 residues.

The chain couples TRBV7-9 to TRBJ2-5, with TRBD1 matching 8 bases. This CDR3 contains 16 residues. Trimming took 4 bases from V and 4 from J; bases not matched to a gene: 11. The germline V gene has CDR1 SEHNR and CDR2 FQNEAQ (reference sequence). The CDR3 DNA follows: TGTGCCAGCAGCTCTCCTGATGGACAGGGAGGAGAGACCCAGTACTTC. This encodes CASSSPDGQGGETQYF.

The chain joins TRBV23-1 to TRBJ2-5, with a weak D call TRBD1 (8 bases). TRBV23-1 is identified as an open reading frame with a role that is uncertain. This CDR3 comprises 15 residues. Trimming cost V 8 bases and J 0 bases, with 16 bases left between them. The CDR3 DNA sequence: TGCGCCAGCCCCTACAGGGGGGGAAACCAAGAGACCCAGTACTTC. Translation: CASPYRGGNQETQYF.

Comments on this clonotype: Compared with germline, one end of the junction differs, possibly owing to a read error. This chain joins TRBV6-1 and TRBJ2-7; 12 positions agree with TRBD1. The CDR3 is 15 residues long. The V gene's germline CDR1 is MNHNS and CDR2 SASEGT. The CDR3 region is CASSPLAGTGGDFRF. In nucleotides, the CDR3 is TGTGCCAGCAGTCCCCTCGCCGGGACAGGGGGCGACTTTCGATTC.

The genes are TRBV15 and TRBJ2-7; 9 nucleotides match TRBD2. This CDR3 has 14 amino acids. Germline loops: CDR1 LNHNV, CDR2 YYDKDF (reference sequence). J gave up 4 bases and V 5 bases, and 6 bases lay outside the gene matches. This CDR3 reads CATSWSGGKYEQYF. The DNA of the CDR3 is TGTGCCACCAGCTGGAGCGGGGGGAAATACGAGCAGTACTTC.

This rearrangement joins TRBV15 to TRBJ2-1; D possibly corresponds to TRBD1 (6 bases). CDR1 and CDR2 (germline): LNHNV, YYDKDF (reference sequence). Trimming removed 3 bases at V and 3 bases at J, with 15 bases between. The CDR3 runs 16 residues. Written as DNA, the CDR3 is TGTGCCACCAGCAGGACCTGGGGGCACTACTACAATGAGCAGTTCTTC. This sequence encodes CATSRTWGHYYNEQFF.

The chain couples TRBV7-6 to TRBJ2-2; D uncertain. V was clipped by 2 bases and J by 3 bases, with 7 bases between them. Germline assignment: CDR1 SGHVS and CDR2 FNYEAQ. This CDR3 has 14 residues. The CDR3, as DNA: TGTGCCAGCAGCTTATCGAGTGACACCGGGGAGCTGTTTTTT. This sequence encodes CASSLSSDTGELFF.

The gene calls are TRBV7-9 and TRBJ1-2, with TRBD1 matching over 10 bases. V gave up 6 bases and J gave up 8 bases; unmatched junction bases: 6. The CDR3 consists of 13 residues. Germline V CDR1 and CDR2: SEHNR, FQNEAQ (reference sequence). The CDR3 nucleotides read TGTGCCAGCAGATTCGGACAGGGGGAAGGCTACACCTTC. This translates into CASRFGQGEGYTF.

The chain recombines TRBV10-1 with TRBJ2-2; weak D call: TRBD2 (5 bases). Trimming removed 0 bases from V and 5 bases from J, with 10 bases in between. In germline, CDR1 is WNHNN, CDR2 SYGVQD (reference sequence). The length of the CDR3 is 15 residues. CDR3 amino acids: CASSESLTGTGELFF. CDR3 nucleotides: TGCGCCAGCAGTGAGTCCCTGACGGGAACCGGGGAGCTGTTTTTT.

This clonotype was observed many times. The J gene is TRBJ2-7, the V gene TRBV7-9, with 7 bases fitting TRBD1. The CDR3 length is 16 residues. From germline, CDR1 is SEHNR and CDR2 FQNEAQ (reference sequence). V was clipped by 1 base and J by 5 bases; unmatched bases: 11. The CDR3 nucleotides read TGTGCCAGCAGCTTAGTTGGTTCAGGACAGGAAAACGAGCAGTACTTC. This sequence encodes CASSLVGSGQENEQYF.

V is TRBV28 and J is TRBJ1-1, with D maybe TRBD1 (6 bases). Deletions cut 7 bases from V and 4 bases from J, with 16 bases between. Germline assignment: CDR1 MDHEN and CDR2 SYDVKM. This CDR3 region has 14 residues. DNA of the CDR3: TGTGCCAGCACTCGGCAGGGGCGGGGCACTGAAGCTTTCTTT. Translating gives CASTRQGRGTEAFF.

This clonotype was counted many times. CDR3 sequence (DNA): TGTGCCAGCAGCTTAGATCTTATTGGAGAGACTGAAGCTTTCTTT. This sequence encodes CASSLDLIGETEAFF. The chain has TRBV7-2 and TRBJ1-1; D not resolved. V lost 1 base and J lost 5, with 14 bases in between. CDR1 is SGHTA and CDR2 is FQGNSA in the germline V gene. This CDR3 is built from 15 residues.

CDR3 protein: CASSITGLIGNQPQHF. The CDR3 DNA follows: TGTGCCAGCAGCATAACAGGGCTTATAGGCAATCAGCCCCAGCATTTT. The chain uses TRBV7-2 and TRBJ1-5; D perhaps matches TRBD1 (6 bases). V was pared by 5 bases and J by 2 bases, with 16 bases between. In germline, CDR1 is SGHTA, CDR2 FQGNSA. CDR3 size: 16 residues.

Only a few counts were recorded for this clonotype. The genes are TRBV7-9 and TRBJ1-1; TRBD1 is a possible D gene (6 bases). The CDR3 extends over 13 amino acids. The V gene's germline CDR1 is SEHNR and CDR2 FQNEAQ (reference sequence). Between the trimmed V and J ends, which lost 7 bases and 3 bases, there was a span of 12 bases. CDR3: CASTGGGYTEAFF. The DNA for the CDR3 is TGTGCCAGCACAGGAGGGGGGTACACTGAAGCTTTCTTT.

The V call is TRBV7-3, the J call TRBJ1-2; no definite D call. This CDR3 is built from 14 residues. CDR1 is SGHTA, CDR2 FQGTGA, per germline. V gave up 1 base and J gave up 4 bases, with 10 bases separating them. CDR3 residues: CASSLRKDGYGYTF. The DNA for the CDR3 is TGTGCCAGCAGCTTAAGAAAGGATGGCTATGGCTACACCTTC. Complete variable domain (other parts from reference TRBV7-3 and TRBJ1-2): GAGVSQTPSNKVTEKGKYVELRCDPISGHTALYWYRQSLGQGPEFLIYFQGTGAADDSGLPNDRFFAVRPEGSVSTLKIQRTERGDSAVYLCASSLRKDGYGYTFGSGTRLTVV.

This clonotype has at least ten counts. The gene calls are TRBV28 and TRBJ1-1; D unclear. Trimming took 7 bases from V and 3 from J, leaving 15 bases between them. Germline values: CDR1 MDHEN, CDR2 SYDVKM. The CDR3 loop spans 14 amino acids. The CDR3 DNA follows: TGTGCCAGCAAAAGTGCCGAGAGTTACACTGAAGCTTTCTTT. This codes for CASKSAESYTEAFF.

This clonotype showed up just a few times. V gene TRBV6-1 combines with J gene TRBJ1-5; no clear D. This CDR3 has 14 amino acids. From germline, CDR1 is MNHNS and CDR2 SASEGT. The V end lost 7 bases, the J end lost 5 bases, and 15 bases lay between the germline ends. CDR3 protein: CASTAGPIYQPQHF. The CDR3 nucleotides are TGTGCCAGCACAGCCGGCCCTATTTATCAGCCCCAGCATTTT.

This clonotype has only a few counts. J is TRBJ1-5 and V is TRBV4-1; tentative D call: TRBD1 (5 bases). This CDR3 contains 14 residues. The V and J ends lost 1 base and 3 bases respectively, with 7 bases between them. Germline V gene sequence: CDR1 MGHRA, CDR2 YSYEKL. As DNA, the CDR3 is TGCGCCAGCAGCCAAGCAGGGATCAATCAGCCCCAGCATTTT. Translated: CASSQAGINQPQHF.

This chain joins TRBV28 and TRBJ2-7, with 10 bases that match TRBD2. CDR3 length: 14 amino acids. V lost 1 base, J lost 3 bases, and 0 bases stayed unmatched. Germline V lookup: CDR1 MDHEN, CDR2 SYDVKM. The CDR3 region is CASSLSSGSYEQYF. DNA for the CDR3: TGTGCCAGCAGTTTATCTAGCGGGAGCTACGAGCAGTACTTC.

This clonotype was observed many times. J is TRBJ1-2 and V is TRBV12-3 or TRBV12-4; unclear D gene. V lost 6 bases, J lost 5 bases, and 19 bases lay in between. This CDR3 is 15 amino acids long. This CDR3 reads CASSRMGLGEYGYTF. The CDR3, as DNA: TGTGCCAGCAGCCGAATGGGCTTGGGTGAATATGGCTACACCTTC.

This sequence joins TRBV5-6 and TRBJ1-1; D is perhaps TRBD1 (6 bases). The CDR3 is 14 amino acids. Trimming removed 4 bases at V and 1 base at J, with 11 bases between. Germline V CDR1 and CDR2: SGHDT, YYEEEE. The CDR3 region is CASSVGGRNTEAFF. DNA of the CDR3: TGTGCCAGCAGCGTAGGGGGTCGGAACACTGAAGCTTTCTTT.